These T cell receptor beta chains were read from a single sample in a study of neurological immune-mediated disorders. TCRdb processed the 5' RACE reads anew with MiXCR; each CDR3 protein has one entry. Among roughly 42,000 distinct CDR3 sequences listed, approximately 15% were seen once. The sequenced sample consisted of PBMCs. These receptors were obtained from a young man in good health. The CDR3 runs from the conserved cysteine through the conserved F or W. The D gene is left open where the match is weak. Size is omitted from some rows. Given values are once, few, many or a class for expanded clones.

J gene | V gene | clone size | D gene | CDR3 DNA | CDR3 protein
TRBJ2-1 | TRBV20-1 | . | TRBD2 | TGCAGTGCACCGGGGGGAGCGGATTACAATGAGCAGTTCTTC | CSAPGGADYNEQFF
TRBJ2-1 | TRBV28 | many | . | TGTGCCAGCAGTTTATTATCAGGGTTCAATGAGCAGTTCTTC | CASSLLSGFNEQFF
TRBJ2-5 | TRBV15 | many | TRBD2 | TGTGCCACCAGCCTGCTTCAAGGGGGACTAGAAGAGACCCAGTACTTC | CATSLLQGGLEETQYF
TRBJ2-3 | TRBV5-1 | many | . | TGCGCCAGCAGCTTGGACTTCGAGACGGATACGCAGTATTTT | CASSLDFETDTQYF
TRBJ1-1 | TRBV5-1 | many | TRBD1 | TGCGCCAGCAGGGGGGACAGTCCCCACACTGAAGCTTTCTTT | CASRGDSPHTEAFF
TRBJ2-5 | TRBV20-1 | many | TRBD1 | TGCAGTGCTAACCAACAGGGGGCTTTTGGAGAGACCCAGTACTTC | CSANQQGAFGETQYF
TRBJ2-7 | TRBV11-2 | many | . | TGTGCCAGCAGCTTAGACTTGGCGGCAGGCTCCTACGAGCAGTACTTC | CASSLDLAAGSYEQYF
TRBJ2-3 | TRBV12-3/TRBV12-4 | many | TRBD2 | TGTGCCAGCAGTTTAAGACTAGCGGCCACAGATACGCAGTATTTT | CASSLRLAATDTQYF
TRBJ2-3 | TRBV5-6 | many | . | TGTGCCAGCAGCTTAGTGGCCGTAGATCTTAGCACAGATACGCAGTATTTT | CASSLVAVDLSTDTQYF
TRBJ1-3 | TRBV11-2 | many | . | TGTGCCAGCAGCTTTGAGAGCTCTGGAAACACCATATATTTT | CASSFESSGNTIYF
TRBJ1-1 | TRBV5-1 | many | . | TGCGCCAGCAGCTTTTCGGGGGTACAAGCTTTCTTT | CASSFSGVQAFF
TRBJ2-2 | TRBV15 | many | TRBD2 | TGTGCCACCAGCCTGGCGGGAGGCACCGGGGAGCTGTTTTTT | CATSLAGGTGELFF
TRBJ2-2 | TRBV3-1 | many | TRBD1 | TGTGCCAGCAGCCAGCAGGGGGCGGTCGGGGAGCTGTTTTTT | CASSQQGAVGELFF
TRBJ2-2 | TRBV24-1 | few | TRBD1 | TGTGCCACCAGTGATTTGTCACAGGGGGCCGGGGAGCTGTTTTTT | CATSDLSQGAGELFF
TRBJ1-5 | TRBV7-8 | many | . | TGTGCCAGCAGCTTAGGGGTTGGGGCAAATAGCAATCAGCCCCAGCATTTT | CASSLGVGANSNQPQHF
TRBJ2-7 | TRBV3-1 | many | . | TGTGCCAGCAGCCTTCGACAGGACGAGCAGTACTTC | CASSLRQDEQYF
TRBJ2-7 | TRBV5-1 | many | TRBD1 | TGCGCCAGCAGCGAAGGGACAGGGAACTACGAGCAGTACTTC | CASSEGTGNYEQYF
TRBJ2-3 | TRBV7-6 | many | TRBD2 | TGTGCCAGCAGCCCAATAGCGGGAGTCGGGACAGATACGCAGTATTTT | CASSPIAGVGTDTQYF
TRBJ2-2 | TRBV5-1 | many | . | TGCGCCACCACTTTGGGGGGAGCCACCGGGGAGCTGTTTTTT | CATTLGGATGELFF
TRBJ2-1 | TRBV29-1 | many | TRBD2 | TGCAGCGTTAACTCCGGGACTAGCGGAAACAATGAGCAGTTCTTC | CSVNSGTSGNNEQFF
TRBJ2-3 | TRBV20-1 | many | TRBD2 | TGCAGTGCTAGAGGGCTAGCGGGAGGTGAAGATACGCAGTATTTT | CSARGLAGGEDTQYF
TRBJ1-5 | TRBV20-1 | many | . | TGCAGTGCTAGAGATGGTCTGGGAAGGGGTTCCGATCAGCCCCAGCATTTT | CSARDGLGRGSDQPQHF
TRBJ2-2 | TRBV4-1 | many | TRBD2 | TGCGCCAGCAGCCAAGAGCTAGCGGGAGGAATAAACACCGGGGAGCTGTTTTTT | CASSQELAGGINTGELFF
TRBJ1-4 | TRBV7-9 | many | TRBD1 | TGTGCCAGCAGGACAGGGATTAATGAAAAACTGTTTTTT | CASRTGINEKLFF
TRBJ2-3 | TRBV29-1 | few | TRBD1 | TGCAGCGTCTGGGACAGGTCTAGCACAGATACGCAGTATTTT | CSVWDRSSTDTQYF
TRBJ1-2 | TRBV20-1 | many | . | TGCAGTGCTAGAGGGCACGGCTATGATGGCTACACCTTC | CSARGHGYDGYTF
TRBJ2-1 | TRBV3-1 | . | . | TGTGCCAGTAGCCACCAGGGAAAGATCTACAATGAGCAGTTCTTC | CASSHQGKIYNEQFF
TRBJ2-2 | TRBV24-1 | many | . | TGTGCCACCAGCCCCCGAGGAGCCGGGGAGCTGTTTTTT | CATSPRGAGELFF
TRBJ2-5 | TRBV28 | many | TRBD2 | TGTGCCAGCAGTGGGCGGGAGCTTGGAGAGACCCAGTACTTC | CASSGRELGETQYF
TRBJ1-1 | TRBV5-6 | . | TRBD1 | TGTGCCAGCAGTAGGCACAGGGGGACGACTGAAGCTTTCTTT | CASSRHRGTTEAFF
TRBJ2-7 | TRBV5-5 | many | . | TGTGCCAGCAGCTTCCAGGGGTGGGAATACGAGCAGTACTTC | CASSFQGWEYEQYF
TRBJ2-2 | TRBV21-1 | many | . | TGTGCCAGCAGCAAAAAGCTCGCTGGGGAAGCGGGAGGATGGAGGACCGGGGAGCTGTTTTTT | CASSKKLAGEAGGWRTGELFF
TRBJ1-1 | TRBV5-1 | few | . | TGCGCCAGCAGCTTGGGCCAGATGAACACTGAAGATTTCTTT | CASSLGQMNTEDFF
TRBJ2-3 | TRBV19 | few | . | TGTGCCAGTAGTATAGATGCGACAGGCCCAAATACGCAGTATTTT | CASSIDATGPNTQYF
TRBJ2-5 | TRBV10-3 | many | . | TGTGCCATCAGTGACGGGGGCTGGGGGGAGACCCAGTACTTC | CAISDGGWGETQYF
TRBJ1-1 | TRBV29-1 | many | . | TGCAGCGTTGCGCGGCAGTCGAACACTGAAGCTTTCTTT | CSVARQSNTEAFF
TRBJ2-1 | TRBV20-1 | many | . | TGCAGTGCTAGAGTGGCGACTTACAATGAGCAGTTCTTC | CSARVATYNEQFF
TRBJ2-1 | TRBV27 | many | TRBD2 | TGTGCCAGCAGTTTATTCTCGGCGGGAGTGAGTATCGATGAGCAGTTCTTC | CASSLFSAGVSIDEQFF
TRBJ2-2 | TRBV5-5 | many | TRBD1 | TGTGCCAGCAGCTTCTGGGACAGGGCCCCCGGGGAGCTGTTTTTT | CASSFWDRAPGELFF
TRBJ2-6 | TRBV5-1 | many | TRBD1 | TGCGCCAGCAGCTTACAGGGGGCCCAATCTGGGGCCAACGTCCTGACTTTC | CASSLQGAQSGANVLTF
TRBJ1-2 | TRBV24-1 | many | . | TGTGCCACCAGTGATCCGGACGGAGGCTATGGCTACACCTTC | CATSDPDGGYGYTF
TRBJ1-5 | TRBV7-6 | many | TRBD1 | TGTGCCAGCACCCCCTACGCAGGGGGCGGTCAGCCCCAGCATTTT | CASTPYAGGGQPQHF